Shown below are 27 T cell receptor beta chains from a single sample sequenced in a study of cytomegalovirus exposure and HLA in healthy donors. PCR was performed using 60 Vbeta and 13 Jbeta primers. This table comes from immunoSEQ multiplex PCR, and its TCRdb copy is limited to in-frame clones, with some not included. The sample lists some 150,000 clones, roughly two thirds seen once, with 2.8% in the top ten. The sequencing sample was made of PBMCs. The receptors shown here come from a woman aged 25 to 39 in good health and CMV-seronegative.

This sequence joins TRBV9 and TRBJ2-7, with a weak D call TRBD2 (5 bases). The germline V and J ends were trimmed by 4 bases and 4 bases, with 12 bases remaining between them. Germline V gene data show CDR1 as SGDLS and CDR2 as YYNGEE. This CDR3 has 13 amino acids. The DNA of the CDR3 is TGTGCCAGCAGCCCCCGGGGAGTATACGAGCAGTACTTC. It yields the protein CASSPRGVYEQYF.

The CDR3 coding sequence is TGTGCCAGCAGTTATTCCGGCGAGGTCATTCAGTACTTC. Protein sequence: CASSYSGEVIQYF. The J gene is TRBJ2-4, the V gene TRBV6-5; D unclear. V dropped 3 bases and J dropped 9 bases, with 12 bases sitting between them. CDR1 is MNHEY, CDR2 SVGAGI, per germline. The CDR3 covers 13 residues.

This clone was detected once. CDR3 sequence: CASSQIQETNTGELFF. In DNA, the CDR3 is TGCGCCAGCAGCCAAATACAGGAGACGAACACCGGGGAGCTGTTTTTT. The rearrangement joins TRBV4-3 to TRBJ2-2, with D maybe TRBD1 (5 bases). The V and J ends lost 2 bases and 0 bases respectively, with 10 bases between them. CDR1 is LGHNA and CDR2 is YSLEER in the germline V gene. This CDR3 is 16 amino acids long.

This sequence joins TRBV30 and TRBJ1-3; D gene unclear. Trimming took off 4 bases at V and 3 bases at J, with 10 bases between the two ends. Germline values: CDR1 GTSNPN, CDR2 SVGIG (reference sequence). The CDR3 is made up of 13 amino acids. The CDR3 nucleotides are TGTGCCTGGATTTCGAGGGTTGGAAACACCATATATTTT. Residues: CAWISRVGNTIYF.

The CDR3 reads CSAASGSEQYF. CDR3 coding DNA: TGCAGTGCGGCTAGCGGGTCCGAGCAGTACTTC. The chain has TRBV20-1 and TRBJ2-7, with TRBD2 matching over 8 bases. Germline values: CDR1 DFQATT, CDR2 SNEGSKA (reference sequence). The J segment lost 6 bases and the V segment lost 6 bases, leaving 4 bases of the junction unmatched. The CDR3 length is 11 residues.

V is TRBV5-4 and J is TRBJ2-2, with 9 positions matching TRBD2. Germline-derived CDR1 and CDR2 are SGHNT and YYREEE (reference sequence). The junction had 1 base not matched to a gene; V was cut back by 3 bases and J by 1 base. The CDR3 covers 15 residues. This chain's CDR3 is CASSSLAGNTGELFF. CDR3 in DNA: TGTGCCAGCAGCTCACTAGCGGGGAACACCGGGGAGCTGTTTTTT.

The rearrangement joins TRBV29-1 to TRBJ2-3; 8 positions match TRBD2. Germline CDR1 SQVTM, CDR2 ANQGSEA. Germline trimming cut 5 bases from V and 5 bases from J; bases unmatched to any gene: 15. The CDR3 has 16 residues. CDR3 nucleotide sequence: TGCAGCGTTAAGGGGATACCGGGACTAGGCCTAGATACGCAGTATTTT. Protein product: CSVKGIPGLGLDTQYF.

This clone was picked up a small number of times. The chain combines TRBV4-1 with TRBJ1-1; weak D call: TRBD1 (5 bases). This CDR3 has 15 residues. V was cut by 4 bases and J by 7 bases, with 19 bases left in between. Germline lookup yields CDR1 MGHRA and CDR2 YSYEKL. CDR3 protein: CASSLLQNQGGEAFF. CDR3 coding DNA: TGCGCCAGCAGCCTCCTACAAAATCAGGGAGGTGAAGCTTTCTTT.

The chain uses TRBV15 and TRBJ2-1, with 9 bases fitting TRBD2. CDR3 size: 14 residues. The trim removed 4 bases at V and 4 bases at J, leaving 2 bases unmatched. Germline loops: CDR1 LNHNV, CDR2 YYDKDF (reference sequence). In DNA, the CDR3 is TGTGCCACCAGCAAGCGGGGGGATTACAATGAGCAGTTCTTC. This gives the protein CATSKRGDYNEQFF.

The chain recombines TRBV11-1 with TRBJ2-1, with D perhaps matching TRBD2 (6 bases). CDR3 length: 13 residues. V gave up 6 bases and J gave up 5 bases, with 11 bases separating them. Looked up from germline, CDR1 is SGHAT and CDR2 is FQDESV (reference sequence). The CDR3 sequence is CASRAGGHNEQFF. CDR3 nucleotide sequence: TGTGCCAGCAGAGCCGGAGGGCACAATGAGCAGTTCTTC.

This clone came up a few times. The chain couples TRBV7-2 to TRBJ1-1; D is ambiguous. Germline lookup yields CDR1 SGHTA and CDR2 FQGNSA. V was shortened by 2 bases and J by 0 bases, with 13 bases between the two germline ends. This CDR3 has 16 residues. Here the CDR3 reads CASSLRGTEMNTEAFF. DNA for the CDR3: TGTGCCAGCAGCTTAAGAGGCACCGAAATGAACACTGAAGCTTTCTTT.

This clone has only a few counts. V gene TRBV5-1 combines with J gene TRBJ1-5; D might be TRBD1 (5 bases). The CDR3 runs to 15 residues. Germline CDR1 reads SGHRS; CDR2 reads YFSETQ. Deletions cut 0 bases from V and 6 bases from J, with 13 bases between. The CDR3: CASSLGAGNGQPQHF. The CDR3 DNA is TGCGCCAGCAGCTTGGGGGCAGGGAACGGTCAGCCCCAGCATTTT.

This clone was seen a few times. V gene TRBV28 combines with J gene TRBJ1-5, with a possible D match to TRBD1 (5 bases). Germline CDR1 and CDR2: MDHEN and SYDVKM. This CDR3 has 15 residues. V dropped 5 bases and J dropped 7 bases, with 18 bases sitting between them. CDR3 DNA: TGTGCCAGCAGTCAAAACTTCAGGGTATCCCAGCCCCAGCATTTT. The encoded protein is CASSQNFRVSQPQHF.

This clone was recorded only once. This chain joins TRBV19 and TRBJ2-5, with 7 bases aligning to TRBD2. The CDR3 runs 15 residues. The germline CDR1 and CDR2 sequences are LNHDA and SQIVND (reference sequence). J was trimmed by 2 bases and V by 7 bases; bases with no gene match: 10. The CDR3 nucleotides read TGTGCCAGTACCCAGGGCGGGGGTCCTCAAGAGACCCAGTACTTC. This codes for CASTQGGGPQETQYF.

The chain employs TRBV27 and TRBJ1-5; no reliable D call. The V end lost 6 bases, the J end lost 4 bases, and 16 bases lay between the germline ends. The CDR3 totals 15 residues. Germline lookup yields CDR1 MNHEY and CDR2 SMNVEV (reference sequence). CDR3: CASRPNPRSNQPQHF. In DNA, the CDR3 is TGTGCCAGCAGGCCCAACCCGCGGTCGAATCAGCCCCAGCATTTT.

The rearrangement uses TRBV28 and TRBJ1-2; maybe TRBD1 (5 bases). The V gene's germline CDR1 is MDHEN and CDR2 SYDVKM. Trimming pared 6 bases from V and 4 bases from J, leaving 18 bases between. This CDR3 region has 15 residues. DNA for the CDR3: TGTGCCAGCAGCTCCCGGTGGGGGAGGAGCTATGGCTACACCTTC. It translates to CASSSRWGRSYGYTF.

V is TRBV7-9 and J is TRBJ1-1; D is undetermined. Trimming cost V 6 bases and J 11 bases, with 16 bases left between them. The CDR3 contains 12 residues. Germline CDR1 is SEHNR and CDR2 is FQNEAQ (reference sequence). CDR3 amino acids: CASRNHQGGAFF. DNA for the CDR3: TGTGCCAGCAGGAACCATCAAGGAGGGGCTTTCTTT.

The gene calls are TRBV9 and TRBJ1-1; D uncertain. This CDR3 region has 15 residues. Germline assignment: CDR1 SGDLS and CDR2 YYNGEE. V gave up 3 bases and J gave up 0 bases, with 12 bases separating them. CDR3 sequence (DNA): TGTGCCAGCAGCGGTCGACATTCTATGAACACTGAAGCTTTCTTT. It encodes CASSGRHSMNTEAFF.

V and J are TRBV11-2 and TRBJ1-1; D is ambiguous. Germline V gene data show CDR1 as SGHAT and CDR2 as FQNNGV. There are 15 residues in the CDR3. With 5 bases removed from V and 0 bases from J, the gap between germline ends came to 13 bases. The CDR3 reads CASSQTRRMNTEAFF. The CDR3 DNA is TGTGCCAGCAGCCAGACGAGGAGAATGAACACTGAAGCTTTCTTT.

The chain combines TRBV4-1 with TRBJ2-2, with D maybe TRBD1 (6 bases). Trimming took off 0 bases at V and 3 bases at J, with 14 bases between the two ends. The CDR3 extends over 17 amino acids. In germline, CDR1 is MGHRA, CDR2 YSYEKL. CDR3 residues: CASSQDRQGMYTGELFF. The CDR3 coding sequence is TGCGCCAGCAGCCAAGATCGGCAGGGGATGTACACCGGGGAGCTGTTTTTT.

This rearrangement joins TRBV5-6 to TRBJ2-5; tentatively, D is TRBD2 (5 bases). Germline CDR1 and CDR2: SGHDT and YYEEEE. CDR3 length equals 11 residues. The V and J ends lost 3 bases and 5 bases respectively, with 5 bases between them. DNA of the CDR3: TGTGCCAGCAGCTCGGGGGAGACCCAGTACTTC. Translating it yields CASSSGETQYF.

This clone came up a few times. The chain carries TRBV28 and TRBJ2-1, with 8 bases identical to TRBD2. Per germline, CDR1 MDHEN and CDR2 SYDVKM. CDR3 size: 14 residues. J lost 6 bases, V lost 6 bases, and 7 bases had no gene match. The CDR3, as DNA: TGTGCCAGCAGCCCGGGAGGGCCCGTCAATGAGCAGTTCTTC. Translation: CASSPGGPVNEQFF.

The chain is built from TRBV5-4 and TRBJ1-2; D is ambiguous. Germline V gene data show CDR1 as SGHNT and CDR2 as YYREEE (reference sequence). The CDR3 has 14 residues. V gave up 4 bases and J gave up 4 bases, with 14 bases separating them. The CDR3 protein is CASSIRSGLYGYTF. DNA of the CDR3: TGTGCCAGCAGCATCCGTAGCGGGCTCTATGGCTACACCTTC.

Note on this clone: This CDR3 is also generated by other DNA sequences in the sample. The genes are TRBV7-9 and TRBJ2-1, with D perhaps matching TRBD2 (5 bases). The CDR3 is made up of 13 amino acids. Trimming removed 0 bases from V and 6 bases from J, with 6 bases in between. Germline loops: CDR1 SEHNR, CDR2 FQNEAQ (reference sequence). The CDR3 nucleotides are TGTGCCAGCAGCTTAGCAGGGAGCAATGAGCAGTTCTTC. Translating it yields CASSLAGSNEQFF. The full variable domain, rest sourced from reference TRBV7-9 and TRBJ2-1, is DTGVSQNPRHKITKRGQNVTFRCDPISEHNRLYWYRQTLGQGPEFLTYFQNEAQLEKSRLLSDRFSAERPKGSFSTLEIQRTEQGDSAMYLCASSLAGSNEQFFGPGTRLTVL.

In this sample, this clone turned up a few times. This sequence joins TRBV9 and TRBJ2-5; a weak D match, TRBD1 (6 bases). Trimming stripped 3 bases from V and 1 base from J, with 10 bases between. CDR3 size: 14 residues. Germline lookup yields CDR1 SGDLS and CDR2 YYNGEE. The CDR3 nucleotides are TGTGCCAGCAGCGGGACAGCTACCCAAGAGACCCAGTACTTC. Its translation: CASSGTATQETQYF.

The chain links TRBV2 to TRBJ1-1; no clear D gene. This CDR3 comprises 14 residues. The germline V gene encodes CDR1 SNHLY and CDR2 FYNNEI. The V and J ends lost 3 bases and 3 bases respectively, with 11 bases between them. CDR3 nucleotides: TGTGCCAGCAGTGACCCGGGTTCGGACACTGAAGCTTTCTTT. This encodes CASSDPGSDTEAFF.

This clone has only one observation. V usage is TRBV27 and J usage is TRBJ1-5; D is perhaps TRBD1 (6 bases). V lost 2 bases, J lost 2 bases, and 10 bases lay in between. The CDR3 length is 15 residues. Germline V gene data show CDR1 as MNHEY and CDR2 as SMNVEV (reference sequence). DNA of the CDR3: TGTGCCAGCAGTTTACGGGGGGCTGGCAATCAGCCCCAGCATTTT. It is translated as CASSLRGAGNQPQHF.